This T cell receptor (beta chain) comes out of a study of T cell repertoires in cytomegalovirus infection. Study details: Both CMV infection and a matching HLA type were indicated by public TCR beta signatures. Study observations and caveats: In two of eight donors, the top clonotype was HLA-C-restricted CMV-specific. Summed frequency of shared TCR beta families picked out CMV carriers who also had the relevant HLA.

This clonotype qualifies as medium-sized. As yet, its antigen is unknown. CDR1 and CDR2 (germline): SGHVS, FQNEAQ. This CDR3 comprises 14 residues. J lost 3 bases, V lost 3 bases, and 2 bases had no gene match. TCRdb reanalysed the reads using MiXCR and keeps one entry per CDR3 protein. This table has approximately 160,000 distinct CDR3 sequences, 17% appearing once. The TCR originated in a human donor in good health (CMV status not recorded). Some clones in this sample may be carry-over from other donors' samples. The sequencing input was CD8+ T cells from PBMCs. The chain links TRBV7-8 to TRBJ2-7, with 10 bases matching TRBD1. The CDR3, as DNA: TGTGCCAGCAGCTTCCGGGACAGGGGCTACGAGCAGTACTTC. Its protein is CASSFRDRGYEQYF.